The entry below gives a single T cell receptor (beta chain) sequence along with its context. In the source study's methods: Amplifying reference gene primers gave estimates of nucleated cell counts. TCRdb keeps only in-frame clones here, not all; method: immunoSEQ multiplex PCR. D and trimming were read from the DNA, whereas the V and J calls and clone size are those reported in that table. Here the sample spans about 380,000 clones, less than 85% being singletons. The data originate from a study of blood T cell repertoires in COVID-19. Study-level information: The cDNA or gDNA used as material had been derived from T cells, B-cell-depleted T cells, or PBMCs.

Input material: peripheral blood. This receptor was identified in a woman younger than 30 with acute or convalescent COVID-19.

CDR3 in amino acids: CASSLASNRGQDGYTF. The CDR3, as DNA: TGTGCCAGCAGCTTAGCCTCCAACAGGGGGCAAGATGGCTACACCTTC. V is TRBV11-2 and J is TRBJ1-2; 9 bases align to TRBD1. Germline CDR1 SGHAT, CDR2 FQNNGV. V trimming: 1 base; J trimming: 6 bases; junction bases outside the gene matches: 9. This CDR3 contains 16 residues.